Listed below are T cell receptor beta chains from one sample, sequenced in a study of PD-1 blockade in classical Hodgkin lymphoma. Using immunoSEQ multiplex PCR, the repertoire was profiled, and TCRdb retains in-frame clones only, with some absent. Here the sample spans 15,000 to 20,000 clones, 82% being singletons. The starting material was peripheral blood mononuclear cells (PBMCs), obtained before the second cycle of nivolumab. These receptors were obtained from a human donor with classical Hodgkin lymphoma. CDR3s leave out the opening cysteine and the closing phenylalanine or tryptophan. A D gene is named only where the DNA matches it firmly.

TRBV6-1,NA,TRBJ1-3,ASIGDENTIY
TRBV7-2,TRBD2,TRBJ2-1,ASSFGGDPYNEQF
TRBV11-1,TRBD1,TRBJ2-5,ASSSDQGAETQY
TRBV11-2,TRBD1,TRBJ1-2,ASSTRTGGLYGYT
TRBV9,NA,TRBJ1-2,ASSVEGQGLYGYT
TRBV19,TRBD1,TRBJ1-1,ASSMTGTGASEAF
TRBV9,NA,TRBJ1-1,ASSLVGKTEAF
TRBV5-1,TRBD2,TRBJ2-3,ASSFGAGGGTDTQY
TRBV7-2,NA,TRBJ2-3,ASSFAADTQY
TRBV5-1,TRBD1,TRBJ1-5,ASSFLPGQSNQPQH
TRBV27,NA,TRBJ2-3,ASSLKGGLRTDTQY
TRBV7-2,TRBD2,TRBJ2-3,ASSLGGGAMDTQY
TRBV10-3,NA,TRBJ1-1,AISRDRVEAF
TRBV2,TRBD1,TRBJ2-2,ASNDRGPGELF
TRBV28,NA,TRBJ2-3,ASGPLGTQY
TRBV6-6,NA,TRBJ2-1,ASFGGIKF
TRBV28,TRBD1,TRBJ1-1,ASSFRDRGAEAF
TRBV19,NA,TRBJ2-1,ASSIEDGYNEQF
TRBV5-4,TRBD2,TRBJ2-7,ASSLGLPGREQY
TRBV18,NA,TRBJ1-5,ASSPIGDQPQH
TRBV2,TRBD2,TRBJ2-1,ASSEVAGGYNEQF
TRBV7-9,NA,TRBJ1-2,ASSDIDGYT